These 23 T cell receptor beta chains were all obtained from the same sample, sequenced in a study of T cell responses to AZD1222 COVID-19 vaccine. Method: immunoSEQ multiplex PCR; TCRdb's copy keeps in-frame clones and lacks some. The data contain approximately 89,000 clones, about 86% of them seen just once; the ten biggest clones take up 5.6%. The sequenced sample was peripheral blood, obtained 28 days after the second AZD1222 dose. The source is an adult who received the AZD1222 COVID-19 vaccine.

This chain connects TRBV3-1 (or the pseudogene TRBV3-2) to TRBJ2-3; 7 positions agree with TRBD2. The CDR3 is 14 residues long. Germline assignment: CDR1 LGHDT and CDR2 YNNKEL (reference sequence). Trimming took 2 bases from V and 4 from J; bases not matched to a gene: 3. This CDR3 reads CASSQRLAADTQYF. The CDR3 DNA reads TGTGCCAGCAGCCAAAGGCTAGCGGCAGATACGCAGTATTTT.

The chain links TRBV20-1 to TRBJ2-7; D unresolved. This CDR3 is built from 11 residues. Per germline, CDR1 DFQATT and CDR2 SNEGSKA (reference sequence). V lost 5 bases to trimming and J lost 4 bases, with 9 bases between them. The CDR3 DNA is TGCAGTGCTGCCCACTCGTACGAGCAGTACTTC. Its protein is CSAAHSYEQYF.

The chain couples TRBV5-4 to TRBJ2-3; 8 nucleotides match TRBD2. The J segment lost 4 bases and the V segment lost 4 bases, leaving 5 bases of the junction unmatched. The CDR3 runs to 14 residues. Per the germline V gene, CDR1 is SGHNT and CDR2 is YYREEE (reference sequence). CDR3: CASSESGSADTQYF. CDR3 nucleotide sequence: TGTGCCAGCAGCGAGAGCGGGAGCGCAGATACGCAGTATTTT.

Note on this clone: The same CDR3 can be traced to other DNA sequences in this sample. J is TRBJ1-5 and V is TRBV5-8; tentative D call: TRBD1 (5 bases). The CDR3 is 14 amino acids. CDR1 is SGHTS, CDR2 YDEGEE, per germline. With 4 bases removed from V and 1 base from J, the gap between germline ends came to 9 bases. The CDR3 DNA sequence: TGTGCCAGCAGCCCGGGACTGAGCAATCAGCCCCAGCATTTT. This sequence encodes CASSPGLSNQPQHF.

The rearrangement links TRBV6-1 to TRBJ1-6; D gene uncertain. The V end was cut by 0 bases, the J end by 7 bases, with 7 bases between. The CDR3 is 14 residues long. Germline CDR1 reads MNHNS; CDR2 reads SASEGT. The CDR3 DNA sequence: TGTGCCAGCAGTGAAGCGCCTTTAAATTCACCCCTCCACTTT. This encodes CASSEAPLNSPLHF.

The gene calls are TRBV7-8 and TRBJ1-5; no clear D gene. V was pared by 5 bases and J by 0 bases, with 11 bases between. The CDR3 spans 15 residues. Germline-derived CDR1 and CDR2 are SGHVS and FQNEAQ. The CDR3 reads CASSPLLGSNQPQHF. CDR3 DNA sequence: TGTGCCAGCAGCCCCCTGCTGGGTAGCAATCAGCCCCAGCATTTT.

The chain links TRBV24-1 to TRBJ2-1; the match to TRBD2 covers 8 bases. The length of the CDR3 is 16 residues. Germline loops: CDR1 KGHDR, CDR2 SFDVKD. Unmatched junction bases numbered 5, after V lost 1 base and J lost 4 bases. CDR3 sequence reads: CATSDFQAGVYNEQFF. CDR3 coding DNA: TGTGCCACCAGTGATTTTCAAGCGGGAGTTTACAATGAGCAGTTCTTC.

V is TRBV12-3 or TRBV12-4 and J is TRBJ2-5; D not resolved. Trimming removed 2 bases at V and 5 bases at J, with 6 bases between. This CDR3 is 12 amino acids long. The CDR3 sequence: CASSLSPETQYF. The CDR3 region has the DNA TGTGCCAGCAGTTTAAGTCCCGAGACCCAGTACTTC.

This chain connects TRBV11-3 to TRBJ2-1; tentatively, D is TRBD1 (5 bases). Between the trimmed V and J ends, which lost 5 bases and 6 bases, there was a span of 11 bases. The CDR3 consists of 13 residues. CDR1 SGHNT and CDR2 YENEEA come from the germline V gene. This CDR3 reads CASSPTGSNEQFF. The CDR3, as DNA: TGTGCCAGCAGCCCCACAGGAAGCAATGAGCAGTTCTTC. The full variable domain, rest sourced from reference TRBV11-3 and TRBJ2-1, is EAGVVQSPRYKIIEKKQPVAFWCNPISGHNTLYWYLQNLGQGPELLIRYENEEAVDDSQLPKDRFSAERLKGVDSTLKIQPAELGDSAVYLCASSPTGSNEQFFGPGTRLTVL.

The chain recombines TRBV12-3 or TRBV12-4 with TRBJ1-1; TRBD1 is a possible D gene (6 bases). The CDR3 loop spans 12 amino acids. Deletions cut 4 bases from V and 8 bases from J, with 11 bases between. CDR3 DNA: TGTGCCAGCAGTTACGGGGGGGCGGAAGCTTTCTTT. Translated: CASSYGGAEAFF.

This clone was picked up one time. The chain is built from TRBV30 and TRBJ1-6; no clear D. Looked up from germline, CDR1 is GTSNPN and CDR2 is SVGIG (reference sequence). This CDR3 is built from 11 residues. Between the trimmed V and J ends, which lost 1 base and 7 bases, there was a span of 2 bases. The DNA of the CDR3 is TGTGCCTGGAGTGGGAATTCACCCCTCCACTTT. It specifies CAWSGNSPLHF.

This chain joins TRBV5-6 and TRBJ1-5; possible D gene TRBD1, 6 bases. Looked up from germline, CDR1 is SGHDT and CDR2 is YYEEEE. The V end was cut by 5 bases, the J end by 4 bases, with 13 bases between. This CDR3 region has 14 residues. The CDR3 sequence: CASSRGRGNQPQHF. The CDR3 DNA reads as TGTGCCAGCAGTCGGGGGCGGGGGAATCAGCCCCAGCATTTT.

This clone was found once. J is TRBJ2-1 and V is TRBV21-1; the table's D call, TRBD2, was not checked against the DNA. TRBV21-1 is listed as a pseudogene. The CDR3 is 17 residues long. CDR3 in amino acids: CASSKDQVLANLNEQFF. The CDR3 region has the DNA TGTGCCAGCAGCAAAGATCAGGTACTAGCGAACCTCAATGAGCAGTTCTTC.

This chain connects TRBV20-1 to TRBJ2-1; D is perhaps TRBD2 (6 bases). Deletions cut 8 bases from V and 10 bases from J, with 15 bases between. Germline V lookup: CDR1 DFQATT, CDR2 SNEGSKA (reference sequence). There are 11 residues in the CDR3. This CDR3 reads CSSGGAWEQFF. The CDR3 coding sequence is TGCAGTTCCGGAGGGGCATGGGAGCAGTTCTTC.

The J gene is TRBJ1-4, the V gene TRBV7-9, with 9 bases fitting TRBD1. The CDR3 loop spans 14 amino acids. The V and J ends lost 5 bases and 4 bases, in that order; junction bases with no gene match: 2. Per germline, CDR1 SEHNR and CDR2 FQNEAQ (reference sequence). The CDR3 DNA reads as TGTGCCAGCAGCCAGGGACAGGGTAATGAAAAACTGTTTTTT. Translating gives CASSQGQGNEKLFF. Looking up the rest from reference TRBV7-9 and TRBJ1-4 gives the full variable domain: DTGVSQNPRHKITKRGQNVTFRCDPISEHNRLYWYRQTLGQGPEFLTYFQNEAQLEKSRLLSDRFSAERPKGSFSTLEIQRTEQGDSAMYLCASSQGQGNEKLFFGSGTQLSVL.

In DNA form, the CDR3 reads TGTGCCAGCAGCCAAGAGGGAAGCTACGAGCAGTACTTC. It is translated as CASSQEGSYEQYF. This rearrangement joins TRBV3-1 (or the pseudogene TRBV3-2) to TRBJ2-7; D not certain. The ends were cut back, 0 bases at V and 3 bases at J, with 6 bases in the middle. The CDR3 loop spans 13 amino acids. Per the germline V gene, CDR1 is LGHDT and CDR2 is YNNKEL (reference sequence).

This chain links TRBV5-5 with TRBJ1-1; D not certain. This CDR3 spans 14 amino acids. In germline, CDR1 is SGHKS, CDR2 YYEKEE (reference sequence). Trimming removed 4 bases from V and 1 base from J, with 11 bases in between. The CDR3: CASSPLPGNTEAFF. CDR3 sequence (DNA): TGTGCCAGCAGCCCCCTCCCAGGGAACACTGAAGCTTTCTTT. The whole variable domain, remainder taken from reference TRBV5-5 and TRBJ1-1, is DAGVTQSPTHLIKTRGQQVTLRCSPISGHKSVSWYQQVLGQGPQFIFQYYEKEERGRGNFPDRFSARQFPNYSSELNVNALLLGDSALYLCASSPLPGNTEAFFGQGTRLTVV.

With respect to this clone: One end of the junction varies from germline; a read error may be responsible. This sequence joins TRBV7-2 and TRBJ1-4, with 7 nucleotides matching TRBD1. CDR1 and CDR2 (germline): SGHTA, FQGNSA. This CDR3 spans 14 amino acids. The CDR3, as DNA: TGTGCCAGCAGTATGACAGGGACTAACGAAAAACTGTTTTTT. Its protein product is CASSMTGTNEKLFF.

This sequence joins TRBV27 and TRBJ2-1; D perhaps matches TRBD1 (5 bases). Germline V gives CDR1 MNHEY, CDR2 SMNVEV (reference sequence). This CDR3 has 15 amino acids. The V end lost 6 bases, the J end lost 3 bases, and 15 bases lay between the germline ends. CDR3 coding DNA: TGTGCCAGCAGACTTACCAGGGCGGACTACAATGAGCAGTTCTTC. It translates to CASRLTRADYNEQFF.

In this sample, this clone turned up once. The chain carries TRBV6-5 and TRBJ2-1; possibly TRBD2 for D (6 bases). Germline CDR1 reads MNHEY; CDR2 reads SVGAGI. Trimming cost V 7 bases and J 3 bases, with 16 bases left between them. The CDR3 sequence is 15 residues long. CDR3 protein: CASISLGGLYNEQFF. CDR3 nucleotide sequence: TGTGCCAGCATAAGTCTGGGGGGTCTCTACAATGAGCAGTTCTTC.

The V call is TRBV11-1, the J call TRBJ2-2; D unclear. V was trimmed by 2 bases and J by 6 bases, leaving 10 bases between them. This CDR3 is 14 amino acids long. Germline V gene lookup returns CDR1 SGHAT and CDR2 FQDESV (reference sequence). The CDR3, as DNA: TGTGCCAGCAGCTTATCCGGGTCCTCCGGGGAGCTGTTTTTT. It yields the protein CASSLSGSSGELFF.

The V gene is TRBV18, the J gene TRBJ2-2; 7 bases agree with TRBD2. Germline CDR1 KGHSH, CDR2 LQKENI. The CDR3 sequence is 15 residues long. With V trimmed by 2 bases and J by 1 base, 1 base remained unmatched. CDR3: CASSPASGNTGELFF. The CDR3 bases are TGTGCCAGCTCACCAGCTAGCGGGAACACCGGGGAGCTGTTTTTT.

The V call is TRBV3-1 (or the pseudogene TRBV3-2), the J call TRBJ2-1, with 7 nucleotides matching TRBD2. V lost 0 bases, J lost 4 bases, and 3 bases stayed unmatched. Germline V gene lookup returns CDR1 LGHDT and CDR2 YNNKEL (reference sequence). This CDR3 has 15 amino acids. This chain's CDR3 is CASSQDPGGYNEQFF. The CDR3 DNA reads as TGTGCCAGCAGCCAAGATCCCGGGGGGTACAATGAGCAGTTCTTC.